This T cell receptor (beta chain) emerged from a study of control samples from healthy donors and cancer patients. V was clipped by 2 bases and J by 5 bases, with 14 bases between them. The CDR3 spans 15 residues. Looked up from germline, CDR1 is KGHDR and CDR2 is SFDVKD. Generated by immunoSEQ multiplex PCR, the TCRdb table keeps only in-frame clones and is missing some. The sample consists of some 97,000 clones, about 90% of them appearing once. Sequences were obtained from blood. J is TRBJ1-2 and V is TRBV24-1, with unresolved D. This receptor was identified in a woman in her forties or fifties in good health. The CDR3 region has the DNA TGTGCCACCAGTGATTCAGCCGGTCTAGGTTATGGCTACACCTTC. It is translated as CATSDSAGLGYGYTF.